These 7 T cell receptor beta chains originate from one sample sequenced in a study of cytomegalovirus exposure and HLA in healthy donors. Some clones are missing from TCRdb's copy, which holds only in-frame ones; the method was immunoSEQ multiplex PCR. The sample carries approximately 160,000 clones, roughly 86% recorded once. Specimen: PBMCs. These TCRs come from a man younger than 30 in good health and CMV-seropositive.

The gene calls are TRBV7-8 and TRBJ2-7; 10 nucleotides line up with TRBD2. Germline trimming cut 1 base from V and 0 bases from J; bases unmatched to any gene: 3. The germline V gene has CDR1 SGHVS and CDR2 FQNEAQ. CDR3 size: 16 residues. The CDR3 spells CASSLVVAGGSYEQYF. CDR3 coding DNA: TGTGCCAGCAGCTTAGTGGTAGCGGGAGGCTCCTACGAGCAGTACTTC.

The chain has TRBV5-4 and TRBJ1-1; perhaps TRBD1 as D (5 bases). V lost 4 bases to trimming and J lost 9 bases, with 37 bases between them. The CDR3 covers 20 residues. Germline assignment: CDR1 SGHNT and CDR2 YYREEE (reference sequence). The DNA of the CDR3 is TGTGCCAGCAGCCTGGGTTCGTTCAGGGAACGGAAACGTTTAGAGAGAAAAGCTTTCTTT. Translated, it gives CASSLGSFRERKRLERKAFF.

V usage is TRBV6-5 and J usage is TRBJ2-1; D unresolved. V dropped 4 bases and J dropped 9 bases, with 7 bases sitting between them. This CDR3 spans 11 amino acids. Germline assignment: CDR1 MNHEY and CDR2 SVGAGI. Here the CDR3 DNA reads TGTGCCAGCAGTTCAGATGGTGAGCAGTTCTTC. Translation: CASSSDGEQFF.

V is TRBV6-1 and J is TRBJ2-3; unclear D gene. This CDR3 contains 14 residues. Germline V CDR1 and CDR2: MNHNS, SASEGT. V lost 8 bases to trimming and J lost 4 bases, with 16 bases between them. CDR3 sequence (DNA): TGTGCCAGCCACACTCGGGTATCTGCAGATACGCAGTATTTT. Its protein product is CASHTRVSADTQYF.

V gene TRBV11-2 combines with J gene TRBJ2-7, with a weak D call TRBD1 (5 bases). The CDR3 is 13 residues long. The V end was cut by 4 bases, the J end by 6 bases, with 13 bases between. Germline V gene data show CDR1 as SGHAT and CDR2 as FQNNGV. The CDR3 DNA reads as TGTGCCAGCAGCTCGATGCAGGGCCTCGAGCAGTACTTC. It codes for CASSSMQGLEQYF.

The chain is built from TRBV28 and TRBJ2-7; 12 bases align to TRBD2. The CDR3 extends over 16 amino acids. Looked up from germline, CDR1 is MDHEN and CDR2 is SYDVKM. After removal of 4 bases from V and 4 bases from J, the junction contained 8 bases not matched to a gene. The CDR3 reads CASSSTSGRWGYEQYF. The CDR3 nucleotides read TGTGCCAGCAGTTCGACTAGCGGGAGATGGGGATACGAGCAGTACTTC.

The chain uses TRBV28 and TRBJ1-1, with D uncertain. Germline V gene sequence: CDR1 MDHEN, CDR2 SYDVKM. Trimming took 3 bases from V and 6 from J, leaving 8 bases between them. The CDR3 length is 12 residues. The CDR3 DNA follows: TGTGCCAGCAGTTTGGGCCTCGCTGAAGCTTTCTTT. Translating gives CASSLGLAEAFF.